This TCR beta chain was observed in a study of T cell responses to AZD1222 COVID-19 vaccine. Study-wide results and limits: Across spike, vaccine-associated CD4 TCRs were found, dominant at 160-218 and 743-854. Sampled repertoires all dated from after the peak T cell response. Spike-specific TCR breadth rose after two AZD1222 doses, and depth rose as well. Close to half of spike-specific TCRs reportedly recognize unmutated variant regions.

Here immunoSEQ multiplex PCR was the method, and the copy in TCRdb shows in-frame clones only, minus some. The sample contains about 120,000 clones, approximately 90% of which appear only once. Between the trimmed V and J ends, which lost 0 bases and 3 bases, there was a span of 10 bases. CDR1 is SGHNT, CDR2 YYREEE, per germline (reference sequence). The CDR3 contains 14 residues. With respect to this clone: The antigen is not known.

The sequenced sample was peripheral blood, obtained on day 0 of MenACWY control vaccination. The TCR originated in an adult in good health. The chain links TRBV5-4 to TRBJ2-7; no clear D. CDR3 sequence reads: CASSLDRSFYEQYF. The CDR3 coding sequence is TGTGCCAGCAGCTTGGACAGAAGTTTCTACGAGCAGTACTTC.